The present TCR beta chain was sequenced within a study of blood T cell repertoires in COVID-19. Profiled with immunoSEQ multiplex PCR; TCRdb holds only in-frame clones, not every one. The data show around 290,000 clones, with about 89% seen just once and 4.6% held by the top ten. There are 14 residues in the CDR3. The V gene lost 4 bases and the J gene lost 8 bases, with 18 bases spanning the gap. Germline CDR1 is SGHDT and CDR2 is YYEEEE. The sample consisted of peripheral blood. V usage is TRBV5-6 and J usage is TRBJ1-2, with a weak D call TRBD1 (5 bases). This sequence originates from a middle-aged man with acute or convalescent COVID-19. The CDR3 region has the DNA TGTGCCAGCAGCCTCGACAGCAAGACCTTCGGCTACACCTTC. Protein product: CASSLDSKTFGYTF.